The clone carrying this TCR beta chain occurred once. The source of the sample is a study of OX40 agonist ivuxolimab in advanced cancers. Trimming left V 3 bases short and J 7 bases short, with 9 bases between. This CDR3 contains 12 residues. CDR1 is MDHEN and CDR2 is SYDVKM in the germline V gene. Sequenced by immunoSEQ multiplex PCR; TCRdb stores in-frame clones only, minus some. There are more than 60,000 clones in the sample; 87% occur only once, and 3.5% to 5% lies in the top ten. V gene TRBV28 combines with J gene TRBJ1-1; D uncertain. The sample was CD4+ or CD8+ T cells sorted from blood, taken in a trial of the OX40 agonist ivuxolimab. The TCR was taken from an adult with an advanced solid tumor such as melanoma, head and neck, liver or kidney cancer. The CDR3 DNA reads as TGTGCCAGCAGTTTGCAGAGCTATGAAGCTTTCTTT. It translates to CASSLQSYEAFF.